The present T cell receptor beta chain was sequenced within a study of OX40 agonist ivuxolimab in advanced cancers. At the level of the study: Of the patients, three showed partial responses, one with hepatocellular carcinoma and two with cutaneous melanoma.

Clones were sequenced by immunoSEQ multiplex PCR, and TCRdb holds only the in-frame ones, with some missing. The top ten clones hold approximately 2.3% of a sample with some 55,000 clones, more than 75% of them seen once. V gave up 0 bases and J gave up 9 bases; unmatched junction bases: 8. The CDR3 runs 15 residues. In germline, CDR1 is SGHTA, CDR2 FQGTGA. The chain is built from TRBV7-3 and TRBJ2-1; TRBD2 matches 7 bases. Here the sequenced sample was CD4+ or CD8+ T cells sorted from blood, taken in a trial of the OX40 agonist ivuxolimab. This sequence was found in an adult with an advanced solid tumor such as melanoma, head and neck, liver or kidney cancer. CDR3 in DNA: TGTGCCAGCAGCTTAACGCTGGCGGGAGTGGGTGAGCAGTTCTTC. Encoded protein: CASSLTLAGVGEQFF. Based on the CDR3 plus reference TRBV7-3 and TRBJ2-1, the full variable domain is GAGVSQTPSNKVTEKGKYVELRCDPISGHTALYWYRQSLGQGPEFLIYFQGTGAADDSGLPNDRFFAVRPEGSVSTLKIQRTERGDSAVYLCASSLTLAGVGEQFFGPGTRLTVL.